This note documents a single TCR beta chain sequence. These data come from a study of blood T cell repertoires in COVID-19. Germline assignment: CDR1 SNHLY and CDR2 FYNNEI. CDR3 length: 15 residues. The V end was cut by 0 bases, the J end by 6 bases, with 11 bases between. Study processing details: For nucleated cells, counts were estimated from reference gene primer amplification. Sequenced by immunoSEQ multiplex PCR; TCRdb stores in-frame clones only, minus some. V and J calls and clone size follow that table, whereas D and trimming were derived from the DNA. The table lists about 40,000 clones, about 85% of them singletons.

The rearrangement joins TRBV2 to TRBJ1-4; possible D gene TRBD1, 5 bases. The specimen was peripheral blood. The receptor comes from a human donor in a cohort sampled during active COVID-19. The chain's CDR3 is CASSEAGGSYEKLFF. CDR3 nucleotides: TGTGCCAGCAGTGAAGCCGGGGGGTCTTATGAAAAACTGTTTTTT.